The 26 T cell receptor beta chains given below trace back to one sample, sequenced in a study of T cells in Graves' hyperthyroidism and ophthalmopathy. Amplification yielded TCR beta CDR3 regions, with RNA transcripts as the source. The HTBI primer set drove a first-round RT-PCR of the TCR CDR3. TCRdb re-called the multiplex PCR reads through MiXCR, storing one row per CDR3 protein. The table lists 340,000 or so distinct CDR3 sequences, under 25% of them singletons. The sequencing sample was made of blood. The origin of the receptors is a woman aged 45-60 years with Graves' hyperthyroidism.

This chain uses TRBV9 with TRBJ1-1; possibly TRBD1 for D (5 bases). The CDR3 is 15 amino acids. Germline V gene lookup returns CDR1 SGDLS and CDR2 YYNGEE. Trimming removed 6 bases from V and 0 bases from J, with 15 bases in between. The DNA for the CDR3 is TGTGCCAGCAACCCGGGGCCTAATATGAACACTGAAGCTTTCTTT. The encoded protein is CASNPGPNMNTEAFF.

This clonotype was counted ten times or more. The chain employs TRBV9 and TRBJ2-3; D not certain. Germline CDR1 and CDR2: SGDLS and YYNGEE. Trimming took off 0 bases at V and 6 bases at J, with 5 bases between the two ends. CDR3 length equals 12 residues. The CDR3 nucleotides read TGTGCCAGCAGCGTAGGAGTGGATACGCAGTATTTT. This codes for CASSVGVDTQYF. The whole variable domain, filled in from reference TRBV9 and TRBJ2-3, reads DSGVTQTPKHLITATGQRVTLRCSPRSGDLSVYWYQQSLDQGLQFLIQYYNGEERAKGNILERFSAQQFPDLHSELNLSSLELGDSALYFCASSVGVDTQYFGPGTRLTVL.

A note on this clonotype: A clone one base away is much larger, so this may be a read error. The genes are TRBV20-1 and TRBJ2-5; D tentatively reads TRBD1 or TRBD2 (5 bases each). The CDR3 is 13 residues long. The germline CDR1 and CDR2 sequences are DFQATT and SNEGSKA (reference sequence). V was shortened by 4 bases and J by 4 bases, with 13 bases between the two germline ends. In DNA form, the CDR3 reads TGCAGTGCTACCGGAAGGGGAGTAGAGACCCAGTACTTC. Its translation is CSATGRGVETQYF.

This clonotype was counted a few times. The chain links TRBV19 to TRBJ1-6; maybe TRBD1 (6 bases). V lost 4 bases to trimming and J lost 7 bases, with 11 bases between them. Germline loops: CDR1 LNHDA, CDR2 SQIVND (reference sequence). This CDR3 contains 14 residues. The CDR3 here is CASSKTGPNSPLHF. The CDR3, as DNA: TGTGCCAGTAGTAAGACAGGCCCAAATTCACCCCTCCACTTT.

In this sample, this clonotype turned up many times. The genes are TRBV3-1 and TRBJ2-7; 11 bases match TRBD1. This CDR3 has 18 amino acids. V shed 0 bases, J shed 3 bases, and the junction held 10 bases outside the gene matches. CDR1 is LGHDT, CDR2 YNNKEL, per germline (reference sequence). The CDR3 DNA reads as TGTGCCAGCAGCCAAGAACGCTCTTCGGGGACAGGGGGCTACGAGCAGTACTTC. Translated, it gives CASSQERSSGTGGYEQYF.

The rearrangement links TRBV19 to TRBJ1-5; D uncertain. V was cut by 3 bases and J by 0 bases, with 21 bases left in between. CDR1 and CDR2 (germline): LNHDA, SQIVND (reference sequence). The CDR3 runs 19 residues. DNA of the CDR3: TGTGCCAGTAGTATCCCCCTTTTCGGCGCGACTTATAGCAATCAGCCCCAGCATTTT. Its protein is CASSIPLFGATYSNQPQHF.

This clonotype was seen many times. The genes are TRBV20-1 and TRBJ1-1; TRBD1 might be the D (5 bases). Germline assignment: CDR1 DFQATT and CDR2 SNEGSKA (reference sequence). V lost 5 bases and J 4 bases, leaving 20 bases between the germline ends. The CDR3 covers 15 residues. The CDR3 nucleotides read TGCAGTGCTTTCGCTTTGGGGGGTCGGGGCACTGAAGCTTTCTTT. Residues: CSAFALGGRGTEAFF.

This clonotype was counted many times. This rearrangement joins TRBV5-1 to TRBJ1-1, with D perhaps matching TRBD1 (5 bases). From germline, CDR1 is SGHRS and CDR2 YFSETQ. The CDR3 sequence is 15 residues long. V lost 2 bases and J lost 3, with 14 bases in between. CDR3 amino acids: CASSFNRDRYTEAFF. The DNA of the CDR3 is TGCGCCAGCAGCTTCAACCGGGACCGATACACTGAAGCTTTCTTT.

The rearrangement links TRBV12-3 or TRBV12-4 to TRBJ2-7, with 7 bases aligning to TRBD1. The CDR3 has 15 amino acids. V gave up 4 bases and J gave up 5 bases; unmatched junction bases: 11. Here the CDR3 DNA reads TGTGCCAGCAGTTACGCGGCAGGGGGTAAAGACGAGCAGTACTTC. This gives the protein CASSYAAGGKDEQYF.

This clonotype was picked up a small number of times. The J gene is TRBJ1-1, the V gene TRBV30; D possibly corresponds to TRBD1 (6 bases). Per the germline V gene, CDR1 is GTSNPN and CDR2 is SVGIG (reference sequence). The CDR3 covers 12 residues. The V gene lost 3 bases and the J gene lost 5 bases, with 10 bases spanning the gap. DNA of the CDR3: TGTGCCTGGAGGATACAGGGAACTGAAGCTTTCTTT. Its protein product is CAWRIQGTEAFF.

This chain joins TRBV28 and TRBJ2-5, with D tentatively TRBD1 (5 bases). Germline values: CDR1 MDHEN, CDR2 SYDVKM. The CDR3 sequence is 15 residues long. Between the trimmed V and J ends, which lost 3 bases and 6 bases, there was a span of 17 bases. Here the CDR3 reads CASSFGAGILKTQYF. CDR3 DNA: TGTGCCAGCAGTTTTGGGGCAGGGATATTGAAGACCCAGTACTTC.

This clonotype was counted ten times or more. This chain joins TRBV6-5 and TRBJ1-2; D ambiguous. Trimming shortened V by 1 base and J by 8 bases, and 14 bases separated the two germline ends. This CDR3 has 14 residues. The V gene's germline CDR1 is MNHEY and CDR2 SVGAGI. The CDR3 coding sequence is TGTGCCAGCAGTTACTTGGGTTTCGGTATCGGCTACACCTTC. Amino acid sequence: CASSYLGFGIGYTF.

The chain carries TRBV18 and TRBJ1-1; D may be TRBD1 (6 bases). Trimming shortened V by 2 bases and J by 5 bases, and 9 bases separated the two germline ends. Per germline, CDR1 KGHSH and CDR2 LQKENI. CDR3 length: 13 residues. This CDR3 is CASSPNRETEAFF. The CDR3 nucleotides are TGTGCCAGCTCACCAAACAGGGAAACTGAAGCTTTCTTT.

This clonotype was seen a handful of times. CDR3 in DNA: TGCAGCAATCGGGGGGCAGGCACAGATACGCAGTATTTT. Encoded protein: CSNRGAGTDTQYF. This chain joins TRBV20-1 and TRBJ2-3; D might be TRBD2 (7 bases). Germline lookup yields CDR1 DFQATT and CDR2 SNEGSKA (reference sequence). CDR3 length: 13 residues.

The chain has TRBV19 and TRBJ2-1; D possibly corresponds to TRBD2 (6 bases). Trimming took 1 base from V and 0 from J, leaving 7 bases between them. The CDR3 is 15 amino acids. Germline assignment: CDR1 LNHDA and CDR2 SQIVND (reference sequence). CDR3 region: CASSIAGSSYNEQFF. The CDR3 DNA is TGTGCCAGTAGTATAGCCGGGAGCTCCTACAATGAGCAGTTCTTC.

The chain recombines TRBV29-1 with TRBJ2-1; 10 nucleotides agree with TRBD2. Germline-derived CDR1 and CDR2 are SQVTM and ANQGSEA. V was clipped by 4 bases and J by 8 bases; unmatched bases: 5. CDR3 length: 13 residues. The CDR3 DNA reads TGCAGCGTTGCTAGCGGGAGTTCCCATGAGCAGTTCTTC. Its protein product is CSVASGSSHEQFF.

As regards this clonotype: A read error may account for a junction end that differs from germline. V and J are TRBV11-3 and TRBJ2-4; 11 bases are a match to TRBD2. Germline V lookup: CDR1 SGHNT, CDR2 YENEEA. There are 15 residues in the CDR3. In DNA form, the CDR3 reads TGCGCCAGCAGCCAAGAACTAGCGGGGGTGAACATTCAGTACTTC. This translates into CASSQELAGVNIQYF.

This chain uses TRBV28 with TRBJ2-5, with 12 bases that match TRBD2. Trimming at V came to 4 bases and at J to 2 bases, leaving 8 bases not matched to a gene. The CDR3 has 17 residues. Germline lookup yields CDR1 MDHEN and CDR2 SYDVKM. CDR3 residues: CASSSPFGLAGQETQYF. The CDR3 DNA is TGTGCCAGCAGTTCTCCCTTCGGACTAGCGGGACAAGAGACCCAGTACTTC.

Details on this clonotype: Given a much more abundant clone one base away, this may be a read error. The V call is TRBV12-3 or TRBV12-4, the J call TRBJ2-2; the D call may be TRBD1 or TRBD2 (5 bases each). The CDR3 length is 17 residues. With 3 bases removed from V and 4 bases from J, the gap between germline ends came to 18 bases. CDR3 loop: CASSFGAFEGPTGELFF. The CDR3 DNA is TGTGCCAGCAGTTTTGGGGCCTTCGAGGGGCCCACCGGGGAGCTGTTTTTT.

The chain employs TRBV7-2 and TRBJ2-3; D is perhaps TRBD1 (5 bases). V lost 2 bases, J lost 2 bases, and 14 bases lay in between. The length of the CDR3 is 16 residues. CDR1 is SGHTA, CDR2 FQGNSA, per germline. This CDR3 is CASSLSAQGYTDTQYF. CDR3 in DNA: TGTGCCAGCAGCTTAAGTGCGCAGGGATACACAGATACGCAGTATTTT.

This clonotype was seen many times. The gene calls are TRBV28 and TRBJ1-2; 7 bases are shared with TRBD1. Germline CDR1 and CDR2: MDHEN and SYDVKM. The J segment lost 4 bases and the V segment lost 10 bases, leaving 6 bases of the junction unmatched. The length of the CDR3 is 12 residues. CDR3 region: CAIEQGIYGYTF. The CDR3 DNA reads TGTGCCATCGAACAGGGGATCTATGGCTACACCTTC.

This clonotype came up many times. V is TRBV13 and J is TRBJ2-1; 15 bases match TRBD2. This CDR3 has 18 amino acids. The germline CDR1 and CDR2 sequences are PRHDT and FYEKMQ (reference sequence). Trimming took 5 bases from V and 9 from J; bases not matched to a gene: 14. The DNA for the CDR3 is TGTGCCAGCAGCCTCTACCCGGGACTAGCGGGAGGTTCCACTGAGCAGTTCTTC. Protein: CASSLYPGLAGGSTEQFF.

This clonotype was seen at least ten times. The chain employs TRBV18 and TRBJ2-7; D unclear. The CDR3 sequence is 15 residues long. V was shortened by 4 bases and J by 5 bases, with 18 bases between the two germline ends. Germline V gene sequence: CDR1 KGHSH, CDR2 LQKENI. CDR3 region: CASSLADGVLHEQYF. In nucleotides, the CDR3 is TGTGCCAGCTCACTGGCCGACGGAGTTCTCCACGAGCAGTACTTC.

This rearrangement joins TRBV7-9 to TRBJ2-7; TRBD1 matches 8 bases. The CDR3 is 14 amino acids. V trimming: 2 bases; J trimming: 6 bases; junction bases outside the gene matches: 6. Germline-derived CDR1 and CDR2 are SEHNR and FQNEAQ (reference sequence). CDR3: CASSLSDRGGEQYF. DNA for the CDR3: TGTGCCAGCAGCTTAAGTGACAGGGGAGGCGAGCAGTACTTC.

Many counts were recorded for this clonotype. The rearrangement links TRBV11-2 to TRBJ2-3, with a possible D match to TRBD2 (5 bases). V lost 3 bases to trimming and J lost 4 bases, with 11 bases between them. This CDR3 comprises 14 residues. From germline, CDR1 is SGHAT and CDR2 FQNNGV. CDR3 protein: CASSFGLASDTQYF. The CDR3 coding sequence is TGTGCCAGCAGCTTCGGCCTAGCATCAGATACGCAGTATTTT.

The chain links TRBV12-3 or TRBV12-4 to TRBJ2-5, with 9 nucleotides matching TRBD2. Germline trimming cut 6 bases from V and 5 bases from J; bases unmatched to any gene: 7. The CDR3 covers 14 residues. This CDR3 is CASRRGLAGETQYF. CDR3 sequence (DNA): TGTGCCAGCAGGAGGGGACTAGCAGGGGAGACCCAGTACTTC.